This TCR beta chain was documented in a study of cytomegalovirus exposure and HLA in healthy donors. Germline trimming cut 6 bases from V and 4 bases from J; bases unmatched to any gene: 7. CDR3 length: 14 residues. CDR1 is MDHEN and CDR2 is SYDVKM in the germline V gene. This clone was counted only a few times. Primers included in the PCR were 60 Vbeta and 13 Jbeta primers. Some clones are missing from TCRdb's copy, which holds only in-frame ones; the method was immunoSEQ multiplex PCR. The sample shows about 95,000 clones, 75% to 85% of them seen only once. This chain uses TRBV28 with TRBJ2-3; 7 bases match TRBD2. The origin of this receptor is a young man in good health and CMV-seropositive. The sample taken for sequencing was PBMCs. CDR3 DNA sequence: TGTGCCAGCAGCCCCGAGCGGGGTCCAGATACGCAGTATTTT. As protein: CASSPERGPDTQYF.